This TCR beta chain was retrieved from a study of blood T cell repertoires in COVID-19 (dated by TCRdb to the early 2020s). Regarding the complete study: Collaborator samples came from the United States, Italy and Spain and covered acute and convalescent phases of COVID-19. The material from the prospective study consisted of cDNA or gDNA derived from T cells, B-cell-depleted T cells, or PBMCs. Subjects who had been exposed to COVID-19, were actively infected with it, or had recovered from it provided the deeply sampled blood TCRbeta repertoires that made up the dataset. A freely available public database, intended as a resource for researchers studying the immune response to SARS-CoV-2, is where the repertoires were released. Samples were obtained from the ongoing ImmuneRACE study (first 160 participants) and from over 1,000 subjects provided by 6 global collaborators. A de-identified subject ID, COVID-19 status, age in years and sex were almost always included in the sample metadata. Where available, HLA class I and class II types were taken from metadata supplied by the sample provider and were not determined by assay-based typing.

Overall study results and their limits: The quantity of clinical and demographic metadata differed by source and by participant and was supplied without curation.

The immunoSEQ Assay, a bias-controlled multiplex PCR, was used to amplify TCRbeta CDR3 regions from genomic DNA. The original methods were these. Nucleated cell counts per sample were estimated from amplification of reference gene primers within the assay. To quantify the absolute abundance of each unique TCRbeta CDR3 rearrangement, sequence reads were collapsed and filtered. For each sample, productive Simpson clonality was calculated as the square root of Simpson's diversity index across productive rearrangements. What TCRdb holds here is the immuneACCESS table cut down to in-frame rearrangements. Part of the clones is not present; checked against another copy, under half of the missing clones reflect an unresolved V gene, and the others are unexplained. V, J and clone size are taken as reported in that table, and D and trimming were inferred from the DNA itself. Present in this sample are more than 95,000 clones, approximately 86% of which were seen just once. 3.5% of the sample goes to the ten largest clones.

Each collaborating institution followed its own protocols to collect whole blood in K2EDTA tubes. For TCRbeta analysis, collaborator samples were shipped as frozen whole blood, as isolated PBMCs, or as DNA extracted from either sample type. The CDR3 contains 14 residues, cysteine and phenylalanine counted. Kept here is only the CDR3 DNA, which spans 42 bases and is read in frame from base 1. Sequences LNHDA (CDR1) and SQIVND (CDR2) are obtained from the germline V gene (reference sequence). V is trimmed back by 3 bases and J by 5 bases, and the junction contains 3 bases that no gene match accounts for. A word on this clone: What this receptor recognizes is not known. No much larger clonotype is one base removed from it; base qualities were not supplied.

The clonotype was recovered from a human donor in a cohort sampled during active COVID-19. This chain joins TRBV19 to TRBJ2-2; TRBD1 matches 7 bases in the middle. The sequenced material came from peripheral blood. The bases read TGTGCCAGTAGTATCGGGACAGTGACCGGGGAGCTGTTTTTT. Its translation is CASSIGTVTGELFF. With the portions outside the CDR3 filled from the reference TRBV19 and TRBJ2-2 genes, the complete variable region becomes DGGITQSPKYLFRKEGQNVTLSCEQNLNHDAMYWYRQDPGQGLRLIYYSQIVNDFQKGDIAEGYSVSREKKESFPLTVTSAQKNPTAFYLCASSIGTVTGELFFGEGSRLTVL.